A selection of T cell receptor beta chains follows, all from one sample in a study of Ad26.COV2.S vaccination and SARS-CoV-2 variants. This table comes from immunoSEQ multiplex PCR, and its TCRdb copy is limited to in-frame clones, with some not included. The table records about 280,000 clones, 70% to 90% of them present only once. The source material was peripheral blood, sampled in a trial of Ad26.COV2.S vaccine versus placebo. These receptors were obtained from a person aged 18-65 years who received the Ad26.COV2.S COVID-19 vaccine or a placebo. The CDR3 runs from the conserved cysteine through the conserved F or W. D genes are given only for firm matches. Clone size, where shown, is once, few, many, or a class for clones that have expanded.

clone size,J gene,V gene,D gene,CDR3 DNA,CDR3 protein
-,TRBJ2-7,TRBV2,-,TGTGCCAGCAGTCCTCCTTATCCGGCCAGCTCCTACGAGCAGTACTTC,CASSPPYPASSYEQYF
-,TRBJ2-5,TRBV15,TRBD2,TGTGCCACCAGCAGAGGGCGCTCCCGGGGGGAAGAGACCCAGTACTTC,CATSRGRSRGEETQYF
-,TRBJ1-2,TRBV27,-,TGTGCCAGCAGCCCTAAGACTGGGGTCTCCTATGGCTACACCTTC,CASSPKTGVSYGYTF
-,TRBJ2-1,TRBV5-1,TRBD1,TGCGCCAGCAGCCGTGGGACAGGGTCATCCAATGAGCAGTTCTTC,CASSRGTGSSNEQFF
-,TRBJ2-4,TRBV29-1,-,TGCAGCGTCACCGGCCCGGCCAAAAACATTCAGTACTTC,CSVTGPAKNIQYF
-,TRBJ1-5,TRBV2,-,TGTGCCAGCAGTAACCCGAAAGGCCATCAGCCCCAGCATTTT,CASSNPKGHQPQHF
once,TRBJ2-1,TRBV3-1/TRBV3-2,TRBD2,TGTGCCAGCAGCCCCAAACGGGCTAGCGGGGGGAGCTCCTACAATGAGCAGTTCTTC,CASSPKRASGGSSYNEQFF
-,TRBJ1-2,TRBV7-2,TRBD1,TGTGCCAGCAGCTACGACAGGGGGGATATCTATGGCTACACCTTC,CASSYDRGDIYGYTF
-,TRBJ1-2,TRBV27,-,TGTGCCAGCAGTTTAAATAACGACTATGGCTACACCTTC,CASSLNNDYGYTF
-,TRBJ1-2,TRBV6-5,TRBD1,TGTGCCAGCAGTCACTATCTATCCGGGACAGGGTCTGGCTACACCTTC,CASSHYLSGTGSGYTF
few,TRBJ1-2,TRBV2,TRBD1,TGTGCCAGCGGACAGGGGATTAATGGCGGCTACACCTTC,CASGQGINGGYTF
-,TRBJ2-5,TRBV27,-,TGTGCCAGCAGTACCCACAGGGCTGGGGAGACCCAGTACTTC,CASSTHRAGETQYF
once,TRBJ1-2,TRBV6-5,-,TGTGCCAGCAGTTACTCTTTGGGGGTCTATGGCTACACCTTC,CASSYSLGVYGYTF
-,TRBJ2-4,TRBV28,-,TGTGCCAGCAGTTTCGTGGCCAAAAACATTCAGTACTTC,CASSFVAKNIQYF
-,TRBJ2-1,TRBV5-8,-,TGTGCCAGCAGCTTGTTGGGGAGCTCCTACAATGAGCAGTTCTTC,CASSLLGSSYNEQFF
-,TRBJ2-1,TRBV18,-,TGTGCCAGCTCACCTCCTCTAGCAGCAAACTCCTACAATGAGCAGTTCTTC,CASSPPLAANSYNEQFF
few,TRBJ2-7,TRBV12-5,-,TGTGCTAGTGGTACAACAGGGGAGCAGTACTTC,CASGTTGEQYF
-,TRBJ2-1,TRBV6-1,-,TGTGCCAGCAGTGAAGCTTCACTACTTAGCTCCTACAATGAGCAGTTCTTC,CASSEASLLSSYNEQFF
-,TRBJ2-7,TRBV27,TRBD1,TGTGCCAGCAGTAGGGACAGGGGGGCCTACGAGCAGTACTTC,CASSRDRGAYEQYF
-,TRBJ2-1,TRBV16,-,TGTGCCAGCAGCCAATCGAGCGGAAGAGCTTACAATGAGCAGTTCTTC,CASSQSSGRAYNEQFF
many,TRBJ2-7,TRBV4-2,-,TGTGCCAGCAGCCAATTGCCAAGATACGAGCAGTACTTC,CASSQLPRYEQYF
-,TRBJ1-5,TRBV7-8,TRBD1,TGTGCCAGCAGCTTCGCCACAGGGGTTAGCAATCAGCCCCAGCATTTT,CASSFATGVSNQPQHF